This T cell receptor beta chain stems from a study of PD-1 blockade in classical Hodgkin lymphoma. All patients experienced relapse after autologous stem cell transplantation, and brentuximab vedotin exposure was variable. Responses achieved at best were complete response, partial response or progressive disease. TCRdb keeps only in-frame clones here, not all; method: immunoSEQ multiplex PCR. This table has thousands of clones, 84% appearing once. A single count supports this clone. Its specificity is unknown. The V segment lost 2 bases and the J segment 2 bases; nucleotides outside the gene matches: 4. This CDR3 is built from 15 residues. Germline lookup yields CDR1 LNHDA and CDR2 SQIVND (reference sequence). General observations from the study: Why the repertoires differ is still unclear, perhaps disease activity or prior therapy.

The TCR was taken from a human donor with classical Hodgkin lymphoma. Here the sequenced sample was peripheral blood mononuclear cells (PBMCs), taken at baseline. The chain carries TRBV19 and TRBJ2-7; 9 bases fit TRBD1. CDR3 nucleotides: TGTGCCAGTAGTATAAGGACAGGGGCCCCCTACGAGCAGTACTTC. Translation: CASSIRTGAPYEQYF.